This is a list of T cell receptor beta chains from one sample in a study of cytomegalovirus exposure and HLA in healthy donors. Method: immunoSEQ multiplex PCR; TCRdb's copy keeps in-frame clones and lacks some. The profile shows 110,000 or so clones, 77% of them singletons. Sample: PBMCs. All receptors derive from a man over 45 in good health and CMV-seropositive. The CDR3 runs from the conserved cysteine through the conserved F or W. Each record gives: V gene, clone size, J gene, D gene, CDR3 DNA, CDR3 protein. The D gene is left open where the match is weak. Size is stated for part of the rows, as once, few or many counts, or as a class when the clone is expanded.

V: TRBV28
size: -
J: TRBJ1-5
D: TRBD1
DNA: TGTGCCAGCAGCCCGGGACAGGCGGCGGATCAGCCCCAGCATTTT
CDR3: CASSPGQAADQPQHF

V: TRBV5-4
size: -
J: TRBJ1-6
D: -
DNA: TGTGCCAGCAGCTTTTCTCAGGGCCGACCTAATTCACCCCTCCACTTT
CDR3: CASSFSQGRPNSPLHF

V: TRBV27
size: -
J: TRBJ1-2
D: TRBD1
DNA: TGTGCCAGCAGTCAAATGACAGGGGGCCAGGGCTACACCTTC
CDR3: CASSQMTGGQGYTF

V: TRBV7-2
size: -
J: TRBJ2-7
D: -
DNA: TGTGCCAGCAGCTTAGCGCCAGTCTCCTACGAGCAGTACTTC
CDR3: CASSLAPVSYEQYF

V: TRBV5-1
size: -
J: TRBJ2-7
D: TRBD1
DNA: TGCGCCAGCAGTCGGGACAGATACTACGAGCAGTACTTC
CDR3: CASSRDRYYEQYF

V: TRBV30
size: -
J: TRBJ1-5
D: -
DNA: TGTGCCTGGAGTGTACGGGACAATCAGCCCCAGCATTTT
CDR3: CAWSVRDNQPQHF

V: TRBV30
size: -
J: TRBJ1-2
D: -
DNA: TGTGCCTGGAGCAACGGGTTTGGCTACACCTTC
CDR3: CAWSNGFGYTF

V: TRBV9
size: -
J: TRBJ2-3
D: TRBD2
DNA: TGTGCCAGCAGCCCCTCTGGGGAGGGGCCAGATACGCAGTATTTT
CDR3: CASSPSGEGPDTQYF

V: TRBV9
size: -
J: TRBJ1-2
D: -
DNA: TGTGCCAGCAGCCTACCGGGGGGTGGCGGGGTCAACTATGGCTACACCTTC
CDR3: CASSLPGGGGVNYGYTF

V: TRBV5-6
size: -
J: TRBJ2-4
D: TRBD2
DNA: TGTGCCAGCAGCTTGTTCGGGGGAGGGCCGGGAAACATTCAGTACTTC
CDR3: CASSLFGGGPGNIQYF

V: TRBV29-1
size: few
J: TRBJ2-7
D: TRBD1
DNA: TGCAGCGTGAGGACAGGGGGTAGCTCCTACGAGCAGTACTTC
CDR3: CSVRTGGSSYEQYF

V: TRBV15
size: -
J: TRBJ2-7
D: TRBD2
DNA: TGTGCCACCAGCAGCGTGGGACTAGCGGACTACGAGCAGTACTTC
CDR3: CATSSVGLADYEQYF

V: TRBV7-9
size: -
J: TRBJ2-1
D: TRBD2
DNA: TGTGCCAGCAGCTTCGGACTAGCTGGTGAGCAGTTCTTC
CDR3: CASSFGLAGEQFF

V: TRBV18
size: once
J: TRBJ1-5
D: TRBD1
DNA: TGTGCCAGCTCCCCGACAGGGGAGGGCAATCAGCCCCAGCATTTT
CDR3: CASSPTGEGNQPQHF

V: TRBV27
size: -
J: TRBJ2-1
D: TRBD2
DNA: TGTGCCAGCAGTCCGAGCGGACTAGCGGGGGGGCGAAACAATGAGCAGTTCTTC
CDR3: CASSPSGLAGGRNNEQFF

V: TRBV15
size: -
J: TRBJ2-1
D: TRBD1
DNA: TGTGCCACCAGCAGAGATCTGCGACAGGGCCATGAGCAGTTCTTC
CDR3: CATSRDLRQGHEQFF

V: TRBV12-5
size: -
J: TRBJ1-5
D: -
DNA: TGTGCTAGTGGTTTGGAGGAGGGTCAGCCCCAGCATTTT
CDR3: CASGLEEGQPQHF

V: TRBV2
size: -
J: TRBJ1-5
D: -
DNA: TGTGCCAGCAGTGACGGTAGCAATCAGCCCCAGCATTTT
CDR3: CASSDGSNQPQHF

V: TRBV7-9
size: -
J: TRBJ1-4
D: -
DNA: TGTGCCAGCAGCTTCCCCGTACGGGGGATCGGCGATGAAAAACTGTTTTTT
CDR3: CASSFPVRGIGDEKLFF

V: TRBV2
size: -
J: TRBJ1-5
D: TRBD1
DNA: TGTGCCAGCAGTTCCCAGGGGGGCAATCAGCCCCAGCATTTT
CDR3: CASSSQGGNQPQHF

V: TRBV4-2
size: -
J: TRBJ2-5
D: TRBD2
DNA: TGTGCCAGCAGCCTAGGGTTACTAGCGGGAGGGCGAGGGAAAGAGACCCAGTACTTC
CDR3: CASSLGLLAGGRGKETQYF

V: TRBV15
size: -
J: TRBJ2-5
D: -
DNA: TGTGCCACCAGCGGTGAGAGGATCGGGGAAGAGACCCAGTACTTC
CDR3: CATSGERIGEETQYF

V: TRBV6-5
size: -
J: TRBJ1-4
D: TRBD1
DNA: TGTGCCAGCAGTGGGACAGGGGCCCGTGAAAAACTGTTTTTT
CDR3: CASSGTGAREKLFF

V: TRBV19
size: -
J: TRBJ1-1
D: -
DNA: TGTGCCAGTAGTATAGCTGCGGGGAATACTGAAGCTTTCTTT
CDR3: CASSIAAGNTEAFF

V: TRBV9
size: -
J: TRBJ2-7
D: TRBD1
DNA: TGTGCCAGCAGCGTAGCTCGGACAGGACCGCAGTACTTC
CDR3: CASSVARTGPQYF

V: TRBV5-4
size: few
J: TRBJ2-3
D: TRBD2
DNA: TGTGCCAGCAGTCGGGGGGGCGGCTCCACAGATACGCAGTATTTT
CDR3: CASSRGGGSTDTQYF

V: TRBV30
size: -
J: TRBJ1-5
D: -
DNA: TGTGCCTGGAGTGCGGGGACGGGGGATCAGCCCCAGCATTTT
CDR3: CAWSAGTGDQPQHF

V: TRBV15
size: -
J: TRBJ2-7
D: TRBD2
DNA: TGTGCCACCAGCAGATCTCGTGGTGGGCGGGAGGGGTACGAGCAGTACTTC
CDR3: CATSRSRGGREGYEQYF

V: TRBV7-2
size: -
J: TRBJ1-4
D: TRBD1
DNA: TGTGCCAGCAGCTCCTGGACAGGGTCTTATGAAAAACTGTTTTTT
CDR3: CASSSWTGSYEKLFF

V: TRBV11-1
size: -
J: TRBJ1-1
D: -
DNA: TGTGCCAGCAGCCCTGTCCGGGGTACTGAAGCTTTCTTT
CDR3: CASSPVRGTEAFF

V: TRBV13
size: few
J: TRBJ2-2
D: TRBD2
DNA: TGTGCCAGCAGTCTCATAGCGGGAGGAACCGGGGAGCTGTTTTTT
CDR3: CASSLIAGGTGELFF

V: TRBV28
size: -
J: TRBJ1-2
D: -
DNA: TGTGCCAGCAGTTTATACGGGACATGGGATGGCTACACCTTC
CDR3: CASSLYGTWDGYTF

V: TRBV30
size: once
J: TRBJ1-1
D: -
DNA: TGTGCCTGGAGTGTCGTTCAGGGCACTGAAGCTTTCTTT
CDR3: CAWSVVQGTEAFF

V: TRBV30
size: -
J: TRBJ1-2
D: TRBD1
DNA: TGTGCCTGGAGTGTCGCAGGGGGGAATGGCTACACCTTC
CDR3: CAWSVAGGNGYTF

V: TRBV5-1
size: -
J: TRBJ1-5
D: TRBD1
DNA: TGCGCCAGCAGCCGACAGGGGAGTCAGCCCCAGCATTTT
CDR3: CASSRQGSQPQHF

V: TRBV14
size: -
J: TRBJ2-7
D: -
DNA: TGTGCCAGCAGCCGTTCGGGCTACGAGCAGTACTTC
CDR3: CASSRSGYEQYF

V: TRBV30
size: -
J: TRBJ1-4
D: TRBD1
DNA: TGTGCCTGGAGTCCGACAGGGACTAATGAAAAACTGTTTTTT
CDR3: CAWSPTGTNEKLFF

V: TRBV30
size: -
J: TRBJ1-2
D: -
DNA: TGTGCCTGGAGTGTACTGGCGGGCTATGGCTACACCTTC
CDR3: CAWSVLAGYGYTF

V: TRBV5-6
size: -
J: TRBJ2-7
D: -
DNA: TGTGCCAGCAGCTTGCGAAGGGGAAATAGGGCCTACGAGCAGTACTTC
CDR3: CASSLRRGNRAYEQYF

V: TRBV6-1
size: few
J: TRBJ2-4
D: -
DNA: TGTGCCAGCAGTACCGCACTTGGGGGCCGAGACATTCAGTACTTC
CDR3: CASSTALGGRDIQYF

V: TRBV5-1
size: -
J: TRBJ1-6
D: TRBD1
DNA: TGCGCCAGCAGCGGGGGACAGGGGCTAAATTCACCCCTCCACTTT
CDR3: CASSGGQGLNSPLHF

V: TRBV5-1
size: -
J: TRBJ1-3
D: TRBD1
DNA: TGCGCCAGCAGCTCGGGACAGCTAAGAAACTCTGGAAACACCATATATTTT
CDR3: CASSSGQLRNSGNTIYF

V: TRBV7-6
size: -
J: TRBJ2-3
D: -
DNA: TGTGCCAGCAGCCCCCGGTACCGCACAGATACGCAGTATTTT
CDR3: CASSPRYRTDTQYF